The 30 T cell receptor beta chains listed next were all sequenced from one sample in a study of T-cell reconstitution after alpha-beta-depleted transplantation in children (TCRdb year 2016). Taken with the paper, the label for time point translates to: day 60 (about 2 months) after transplantation. The sample's treatment or condition label is to be understood as: allogeneic hematopoietic cell transplantation with graft depleted of TCRalphabeta T cells and CD19 B cells. The library came from PCR. TCRdb names Illumina HiSeq 2500 as the instrument used. To normalize quantification of the TCRbeta repertoire, the TCR libraries were built with molecular barcoding that relied on unique molecular identifiers. The public reads were reprocessed in TCRdb via fastp at Q25 and MiXCR, keeping in-frame beta chains. Records with the same CDR3 protein are collapsed into one entry carrying the most frequent genes and DNA. The sample table holds over 100,000 distinct CDR3 sequences, of which approximately 6% were seen once. The ten biggest clones cover around 5.6% of the sample.

Sample: PBMCs, mostly from graft donor cells, taken 60 days after TCRalphabeta/CD19-depleted stem cell transplant. Source of these receptors: a female patient aged 2-9 years who had a stem cell transplant for Fanconi anemia, so the T cells may come from the graft donor.

This clonotype came up many times. The chain links TRBV5-5 to TRBJ2-3; 9 nucleotides agree with TRBD2. The V gene's germline CDR1 is SGHKS and CDR2 YYEKEE (reference sequence). V shed 4 bases, J shed 6 bases, and the junction held 12 bases outside the gene matches. The CDR3 is made up of 16 amino acids. Here the CDR3 DNA reads TGTGCCAGCAGCCCCCGTTGGCGGGAGGGCCGTGATACGCAGTATTTT. Residues: CASSPRWREGRDTQYF.

Many counts were recorded for this clonotype. The chain combines TRBV5-1 with TRBJ2-3, with D unresolved. Trimming shortened V by 2 bases and J by 6 bases, and 4 bases separated the two germline ends. The V gene's germline CDR1 is SGHRS and CDR2 YFSETQ. CDR3 length: 11 amino acids. The CDR3 protein is CASSFMDTQYF. For the CDR3, the DNA is TGCGCCAGCAGCTTCATGGATACGCAGTATTTT.

This chain links TRBV29-1 with TRBJ1-2, with 7 bases that match TRBD1. This CDR3 region has 11 residues. CDR1 is SQVTM and CDR2 is ANQGSEA in the germline V gene. Losses at the gene ends were 4 bases for V and 4 bases for J; bases not matched to a gene: 0. The CDR3: CSVGTGYGYTF. CDR3 DNA sequence: TGCAGCGTTGGGACAGGCTATGGCTACACCTTC.

In its sample, this clonotype was seen many times. The chain employs TRBV7-9 and TRBJ2-2; TRBD2 matches at 11 bases. Germline CDR1 SEHNR, CDR2 FQNEAQ (reference sequence). The ends lost 2 bases at V and 2 bases at J; junction bases unmatched: 7. The CDR3 loop spans 18 amino acids. The CDR3 spells CASSLRILAGGNTGELFF. The CDR3 DNA is TGTGCCAGCAGCTTACGAATTCTAGCGGGAGGCAACACCGGGGAGCTGTTTTTT.

This clonotype has more than one count but fewer than ten. This chain links TRBV6-1 with TRBJ1-5, with 9 bases that match TRBD1. This CDR3 region has 18 residues. Trimming cost V 6 bases and J 3 bases; bases outside gene matches: 15. CDR1 and CDR2 from the germline V gene are MNHNS and SASEGT. CDR3 amino acids: CASSSLTGGGPHNQPQHF. In DNA form, the CDR3 reads TGTGCCAGCAGCTCATTGACAGGGGGAGGGCCACACAATCAGCCCCAGCATTTT.

The V call is TRBV7-6, the J call TRBJ2-2, with 7 positions matching TRBD2. Germline values: CDR1 SGHVS, CDR2 FNYEAQ. Trimming removed 3 bases from V and 4 bases from J; junction bases left unmatched: 2. The CDR3 covers 14 residues. DNA of the CDR3: TGTGCCAGCAGCTTTGGACTAGGCACCGGGGAGCTGTTTTTT. As protein: CASSFGLGTGELFF.

This clonotype was recorded many times. The rearrangement joins TRBV7-3 to TRBJ2-6; D gene ambiguous. Looked up from germline, CDR1 is SGHTA and CDR2 is FQGTGA. Trimming removed 3 bases from V and 0 bases from J, with 9 bases in between. The CDR3 totals 16 residues. The CDR3 here is CASSLVRASGANVLTF. The CDR3, as DNA: TGTGCCAGCAGCTTGGTCAGAGCCTCTGGGGCCAACGTCCTGACTTTC.

This clonotype is deemed medium-sized. The V call is TRBV7-6, the J call TRBJ2-1, with D possibly being TRBD2 (6 bases). This CDR3 spans 19 amino acids. Trimming removed 3 bases at V and 0 bases at J, with 21 bases between. Germline CDR1 is SGHVS and CDR2 is FNYEAQ. Written as DNA, the CDR3 is TGTGCCAGCAGCTTGTCGGGGGAGGCCCCAACTAGCTCCTACAATGAGCAGTTCTTC. Its translation: CASSLSGEAPTSSYNEQFF.

This clonotype was counted a few times. The rearrangement joins TRBV7-8 to TRBJ1-1; D may be TRBD1 (5 bases). This CDR3 region has 11 residues. The ends were cut back, 0 bases at V and 10 bases at J, with 6 bases in the middle. Looked up from germline, CDR1 is SGHVS and CDR2 is FQNEAQ. The CDR3 DNA follows: TGTGCCAGCAGCTTAGCAGGGGTAGCTTTCTTT. Its protein is CASSLAGVAFF.

This clonotype has a count of ten or more. V usage is TRBV21-1 and J usage is TRBJ2-1. TRBV21-1 is given as a pseudogene. The length of the CDR3 is 11 residues. CDR3 amino acids: CASSKEGEQFF. CDR3 nucleotide sequence: TGTGCCAGCAGCAAAGAGGGTGAGCAGTTCTTC.

The chain is built from TRBV9 and TRBJ2-1; 13 nucleotides agree with TRBD2. This CDR3 contains 16 residues. Trimming took 0 bases from V and 9 from J; bases not matched to a gene: 6. The germline gives CDR1 SGDLS, CDR2 YYNGEE. The CDR3 sequence: CASSVVSTSGGAEQFF. The CDR3 region has the DNA TGTGCCAGCAGCGTAGTTTCCACTAGCGGGGGGGCTGAGCAGTTCTTC.

The gene calls are TRBV28 and TRBJ2-5; D may match TRBD1 or TRBD2 (5 bases each). This CDR3 is 12 amino acids long. V was trimmed by 7 bases and J by 2 bases, leaving 8 bases between them. CDR1 MDHEN and CDR2 SYDVKM come from the germline V gene. In DNA, the CDR3 is TGTGCCAGCACTGGGGGACAAGAGACCCAGTACTTC. The encoded protein is CASTGGQETQYF. The variable domain in full, completed from reference TRBV28 and TRBJ2-5, reads DVKVTQSSRYLVKRTGEKVFLECVQDMDHENMFWYRQDPGLGLRLIYFSYDVKMKEKGDIPEGYSVSREKKERFSLILESASTNQTSMYLCASTGGQETQYFGPGTRLLVL.

This clonotype appeared many times. The J gene is TRBJ2-5, the V gene TRBV18, with TRBD1 as a possible D gene (5 bases). This CDR3 has 14 residues. Germline V gene data show CDR1 as KGHSH and CDR2 as LQKENI. V was clipped by 3 bases and J by 0 bases, with 8 bases between them. CDR3 coding DNA: TGTGCCAGCTCACCCCAGGGCTACCAAGAGACCCAGTACTTC. This codes for CASSPQGYQETQYF. Together with reference TRBV18 and TRBJ2-5, the CDR3 gives the full variable domain: NAGVMQNPRHLVRRRGQEARLRCSPMKGHSHVYWYRQLPEEGLKFMVYLQKENIIDESGMPKERFSAEFPKEGPSILRIQQVVRGDSAAYFCASSPQGYQETQYFGPGTRLLVL.

With regard to this clonotype: It may be a read error: a sequence one base away is much more abundant. Likely a read error: the CDR3 ends without its conserved phenylalanine or tryptophan. The chain couples TRBV5-1 to TRBJ2-5; TRBD2 might be the D (6 bases). The V end was cut by 2 bases, the J end by 5 bases, with 13 bases between. The CDR3 has 14 amino acids. CDR1 and CDR2 from the germline V gene are SGHRS and YFSETQ. The CDR3 region is CASSLFGGLETQYS. In DNA, the CDR3 is TGCGCCAGCAGCTTATTTGGAGGGTTGGAGACCCAGTACTCC.

This clonotype was counted ten times or more. The genes are TRBV6-2 or TRBV6-3 and TRBJ2-7, with D tentatively TRBD1 or TRBD2 (6 bases each). V lost 2 bases to trimming and J lost 3 bases, with 29 bases between them. This CDR3 contains 20 residues. Germline V lookup: CDR1 MNHEY, CDR2 SVGEGT. The CDR3 protein is CASSYRAGEVEGLAGYEQYF. The CDR3 region has the DNA TGTGCCAGCAGTTACCGGGCAGGGGAAGTGGAGGGGCTAGCCGGCTACGAGCAGTACTTC.

This clonotype was counted at least ten times. The rearrangement joins TRBV29-1 to TRBJ1-1; D is unresolved. This CDR3 region has 12 residues. Trimming stripped 4 bases from V and 1 base from J, with 7 bases between. Germline V gives CDR1 SQVTM, CDR2 ANQGSEA. In nucleotides, the CDR3 is TGCAGCGTTGTGTTAAGGAACACTGAAGCTTTCTTT. The encoded protein is CSVVLRNTEAFF.

The V and J genes are TRBV7-1 and TRBJ2-7, with a tentative D call TRBD2 (6 bases). Being an ORF, TRBV7-1 has a function that is uncertain. The CDR3 is 15 residues long. With 3 bases removed from V and 3 bases from J, the gap between germline ends came to 15 bases. The CDR3 region has the DNA TGTGCCAGCAGCTCTGGGCTCGGGGGTAGCTACGAGCAGTACTTC. Translated: CASSSGLGGSYEQYF.

This clonotype was detected ten times or more. The rearrangement links TRBV5-1 to TRBJ2-1; D remains unclear. CDR3 length: 14 residues. Germline V gives CDR1 SGHRS, CDR2 YFSETQ. V lost 0 bases and J 5 bases, leaving 9 bases between the germline ends. CDR3 DNA sequence: TGCGCCAGCAGCTTGGCGAGTGGGGACAATGAGCAGTTCTTC. Its translation: CASSLASGDNEQFF.

This clonotype was seen at least ten times. This rearrangement joins TRBV12-3 or TRBV12-4 to TRBJ2-7; D remains ambiguous. The CDR3 spans 11 residues. Trimming removed 6 bases from V and 2 bases from J, with 5 bases in between. The CDR3 region is CASSQAYEQYF. CDR3 coding DNA: TGTGCCAGCAGCCAAGCCTACGAGCAGTACTTC.

This clonotype was recorded many times. This chain joins TRBV20-1 and TRBJ2-1, with 8 bases matching TRBD2. This CDR3 spans 15 amino acids. With 2 bases clipped from V and 0 bases from J, the junction kept 3 bases outside the gene matches. Looked up from germline, CDR1 is DFQATT and CDR2 is SNEGSKA (reference sequence). This chain's CDR3 is CSARKLAGSYNEQFF. DNA of the CDR3: TGCAGTGCTAGAAAGCTAGCGGGCTCCTACAATGAGCAGTTCTTC.

The genes are TRBV5-1 and TRBJ2-1; D is possibly TRBD2 (6 bases). The CDR3 loop spans 16 amino acids. V was pared by 0 bases and J by 4 bases, with 14 bases between. Germline V CDR1 and CDR2: SGHRS, YFSETQ. DNA of the CDR3: TGCGCCAGCAGCTTGGCTACGGGAGCCCCTTACAATGAGCAGTTCTTC. Its protein is CASSLATGAPYNEQFF.

This clonotype occurred a few times. V gene TRBV6-1 combines with J gene TRBJ2-3; 14 bases are a match to TRBD2. Germline V CDR1 and CDR2: MNHNS, SASEGT. The CDR3 runs 21 residues. Trimming at V came to 0 bases and at J to 5 bases, leaving 16 bases not matched to a gene. The CDR3 bases are TGTGCCAGCAGTGAAGCGGTGTCGACTATGGGACTAGCGGGAGTTGGAGATACGCAGTATTTT. Translating gives CASSEAVSTMGLAGVGDTQYF.

The sample holds many counts of this clonotype. The chain has TRBV12-3 or TRBV12-4 and TRBJ1-2, with D uncertain. This CDR3 is 12 amino acids long. Trimming took off 5 bases at V and 4 bases at J, with 8 bases between the two ends. The CDR3 region is CASSLRFYGYTF. DNA of the CDR3: TGTGCCAGCAGTCTCAGATTCTATGGCTACACCTTC.

This clonotype was counted many times. V and J are TRBV7-3 and TRBJ2-7; possibly TRBD1 or TRBD2 for D (6 bases each). Deletions cut 2 bases from V and 4 bases from J, with 15 bases between. The CDR3 has 15 residues. CDR1 and CDR2 (germline): SGHTA, FQGTGA. This CDR3 is CASSLGPRGGYEQYF. CDR3 bases: TGTGCCAGCAGCTTAGGCCCACGAGGGGGGTACGAGCAGTACTTC.

This clonotype was observed at least ten times. This rearrangement joins TRBV25-1 to TRBJ2-5; D not certain. V lost 3 bases, J lost 4 bases, and 6 bases lay in between. Germline CDR1 is MGHDK and CDR2 is SYGVNS. This CDR3 contains 12 residues. Here the CDR3 reads CASSDSRETQYF. CDR3 in DNA: TGTGCCAGCAGTGACTCGAGAGAGACCCAGTACTTC.

Many counts were recorded for this clonotype. The genes are TRBV21-1 and TRBJ2-1; the table names TRBD2, a call not compared with the DNA. TRBV21-1 has pseudogene status. This CDR3 has 18 residues. This chain's CDR3 is CASSKALVAGGPYNEQFF. CDR3 sequence (DNA): TGTGCCAGCAGCAAAGCGCTAGTAGCGGGAGGCCCCTACAATGAGCAGTTCTTC.

This clonotype was found many times. The V gene is TRBV28, the J gene TRBJ2-2, with 8 positions matching TRBD2. Germline V lookup: CDR1 MDHEN, CDR2 SYDVKM. Trimming took 6 bases from V and 6 from J; bases not matched to a gene: 9. This CDR3 is built from 15 residues. Here the CDR3 DNA reads TGTGCCAGCAGGCTTGGTAGCGGGGACGCCGGGGAGCTGTTTTTT. Translated, it gives CASRLGSGDAGELFF.

This clonotype showed up many times. This chain joins TRBV5-1 and TRBJ2-7, with 10 bases matching TRBD1. The CDR3 covers 15 residues. V lost 3 bases, J lost 2 bases, and 5 bases stayed unmatched. Germline V gene lookup returns CDR1 SGHRS and CDR2 YFSETQ. For the CDR3, the DNA is TGCGCCAGCAGCTACCGGGACAGGGGACCCTACGAGCAGTACTTC. Translating it yields CASSYRDRGPYEQYF.

This clonotype was counted at least ten times. The chain has TRBV30 and TRBJ2-7, with D unresolved. Germline values: CDR1 GTSNPN, CDR2 SVGIG (reference sequence). The CDR3 runs to 11 residues. V lost 0 bases and J 9 bases, leaving 9 bases between the germline ends. The CDR3 DNA reads TGTGCCTGGAGTGTACAATCAGGGCAGTACTTC. Translated, it gives CAWSVQSGQYF.

This clonotype appeared many times. The chain carries TRBV2 and TRBJ2-5; the D gene is possibly TRBD2 (6 bases). V lost 3 bases and J 5 bases, leaving 16 bases between the germline ends. The CDR3 length is 15 residues. Germline assignment: CDR1 SNHLY and CDR2 FYNNEI. The CDR3 sequence is CASSDSRGRSETQYF. In nucleotides, the CDR3 is TGTGCCAGCAGTGATTCCCGGGGGAGGTCGGAGACCCAGTACTTC.